A selection of T cell receptor beta chains follows, all from one sample in a study of cytomegalovirus exposure and HLA in healthy donors. Profiled with immunoSEQ multiplex PCR; TCRdb holds only in-frame clones, not every one. This table has about 110,000 clones, approximately 80% appearing once. The sequenced sample consisted of PBMCs. These receptors originate from a woman aged 55-69 years in good health and CMV-seropositive. The CDR3 runs from the conserved cysteine through the conserved F or W. Fields, in order: J gene, D gene, V gene, clone size, CDR3 protein, CDR3 DNA. D genes are given only for firm matches. Expanded clones get a size class; other rows say once, few or many, or leave the size out.

TRBJ1-2	TRBD1	TRBV28	once	CASSPGTGGGYGYTF	TGTGCCAGCAGTCCGGGGACAGGGGGCGGCTATGGCTACACCTTC
TRBJ2-3	NA	TRBV29-1	NA	CSVDERDTDTQYF	TGCAGCGTTGATGAACGGGACACAGATACGCAGTATTTT
TRBJ2-1	NA	TRBV6-5	NA	CASRRAFPPYNEQFF	TGTGCCAGCAGGCGGGCCTTCCCCCCCTACAATGAGCAGTTCTTC
TRBJ1-2	NA	TRBV2	NA	CASSEALAIYGYTF	TGTGCCAGCAGTGAAGCGCTTGCGATCTATGGCTACACCTTC
TRBJ2-7	NA	TRBV5-1	few	CASSFGTGEVAYEQYF	TGCGCCAGCAGCTTCGGGACGGGAGAGGTTGCCTACGAGCAGTACTTC
TRBJ2-1	TRBD1	TRBV19	NA	CATRGTGGEYNEQFF	TGTGCCACCAGAGGGACAGGGGGCGAGTACAATGAGCAGTTCTTC
TRBJ1-5	TRBD1	TRBV2	NA	CASSGDRGLDSNQPRHF	TGTGCCAGCAGTGGGGACAGGGGGCTGGATAGCAATCAGCCCCGGCATTTT
TRBJ2-7	NA	TRBV7-2	NA	CASSPQGGGSYEQYF	TGTGCCAGCAGCCCCCAGGGGGGAGGTTCCTACGAGCAGTACTTC
TRBJ2-5	NA	TRBV28	NA	CASSFSLDRGYEQYF	NA
TRBJ2-3	NA	TRBV14	NA	CASSPQASTQYF	TGTGCCAGCAGCCCGCAGGCGAGTACGCAGTATTTT
TRBJ2-3	TRBD2	TRBV10-3	NA	CASGTSATDTQYF	TGTGCCTCAGGGACTAGCGCCACAGATACGCAGTATTTT
TRBJ1-2	TRBD1	TRBV6-5	NA	CASSYGQGQFF	TGTGCCAGCAGTTACGGACAGGGACAATTCTTC
TRBJ2-1	NA	TRBV7-9	NA	CASSLGPYNEQFF	TGTGCCAGCAGCTTAGGGCCTTACAATGAGCAGTTCTTC
TRBJ2-7	NA	TRBV2	NA	CASSADSTVQYF	TGTGCCAGCAGTGCAGACAGCACCGTGCAGTACTTC
TRBJ2-7	TRBD2	TRBV11-3	NA	CAHHPGTSENYEQYF	TGTGCCCACCACCCGGGGACTAGCGAGAACTACGAGCAGTACTTC
TRBJ1-2	TRBD1	TRBV11-2	NA	CASSPGPGQGSGYTF	TGTGCCAGCAGCCCCGGCCCGGGACAGGGGAGTGGCTACACCTTC
TRBJ2-1	NA	TRBV10-2	NA	CASRGRGTYNEQFF	TGCGCCAGCAGGGGCCGTGGAACCTACAATGAGCAGTTCTTC
TRBJ1-2	TRBD1	TRBV2	few	CASRKQGAGYTF	TGTGCCAGCAGGAAACAGGGGGCTGGCTACACCTTC
TRBJ2-1	NA	TRBV2	NA	CASTGLSGNEQFF	TGTGCCAGCACTGGGTTGTCGGGCAATGAGCAGTTCTTC